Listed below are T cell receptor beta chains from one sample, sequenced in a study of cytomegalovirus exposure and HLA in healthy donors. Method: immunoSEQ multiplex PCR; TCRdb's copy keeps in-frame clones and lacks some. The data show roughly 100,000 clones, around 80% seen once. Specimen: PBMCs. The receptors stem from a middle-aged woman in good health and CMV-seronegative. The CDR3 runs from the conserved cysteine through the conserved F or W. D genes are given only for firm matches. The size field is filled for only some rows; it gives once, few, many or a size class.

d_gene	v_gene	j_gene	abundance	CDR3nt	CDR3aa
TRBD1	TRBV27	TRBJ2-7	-	TGTGCCAGCAGTCCGCGGACAGGGGGACACGAGCAGTACTTC	CASSPRTGGHEQYF
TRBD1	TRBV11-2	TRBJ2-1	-	TGTGCCAGCAGCCTATTACTGGGACAGTCCAACAATGAGCAGTTCTTC	CASSLLLGQSNNEQFF
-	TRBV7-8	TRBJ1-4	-	TGTGCCAGCAGCGGACAGATAACTAATGAAAAACTGTTTTTT	CASSGQITNEKLFF
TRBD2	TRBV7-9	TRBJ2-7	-	TGTGCCAGCAGCTTGACTAGCGTGTCTAGCGAGCAGTACTTC	CASSLTSVSSEQYF
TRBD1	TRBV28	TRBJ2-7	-	TGTGCCACCCTGACAGGGACGTACCACGAGCAGTACTTC	CATLTGTYHEQYF
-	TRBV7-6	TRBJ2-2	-	TGTGCCAGCAGCGGCACGTTAGGCGGAGCCGCGGGCACCGGGGAGCTGTTTTTT	CASSGTLGGAAGTGELFF
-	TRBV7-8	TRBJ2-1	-	TGTGCCAGCAGCCTTCGGAATGAGCAGTTCTTC	CASSLRNEQFF
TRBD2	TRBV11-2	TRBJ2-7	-	TGTGCCAGCAGCCCCGGGAGACTAGCGGGAGTGTGGTACGAGCAGTACTTC	CASSPGRLAGVWYEQYF
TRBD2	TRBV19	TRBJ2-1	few	TGTGCCAGTAGTCGCCGCACTAGCGGGAGTGGCAATGAGCAGTTCTTC	CASSRRTSGSGNEQFF
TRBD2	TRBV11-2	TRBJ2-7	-	TGTGCCAGCAGCTCAGGACTAGCTTTGTACGAGCAGTACTTC	CASSSGLALYEQYF
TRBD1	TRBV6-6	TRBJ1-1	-	TGTGCCAGCAGCGCGACAGGGAGAGGCACTGAAGCTTTCTTT	CASSATGRGTEAFF
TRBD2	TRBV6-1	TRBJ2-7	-	TGTGCCAGCAGTGAAGCCCGGTATTCAGCGGGAGCCTACGAGCAGTACTTC	CASSEARYSAGAYEQYF
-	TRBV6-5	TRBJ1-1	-	TGTGCCACTAACTGGGCAGGGCTGCACACTGAAGCTTTCTTT	CATNWAGLHTEAFF
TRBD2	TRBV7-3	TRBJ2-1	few	TGTGCCAGCAGCCCCACCCCCCAGCGCGGGAGGAACAATGAGCAGTTCTTC	CASSPTPQRGRNNEQFF
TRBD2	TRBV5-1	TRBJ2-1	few	TGCGCCAGCAGCATGTCCGGGACTAGAGTCGATGAGCAGTTCTTC	CASSMSGTRVDEQFF
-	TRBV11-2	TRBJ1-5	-	TGTGCCAGCAGCTTAGTAGGGGTGCCGGGGGGAAATCAGCCCCAGCATTTT	CASSLVGVPGGNQPQHF
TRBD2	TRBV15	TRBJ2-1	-	TGTGCCACCAGCAGAGGGACTAGCGGAGTTCCCTCCTACAATGAGCAGTTCTTC	CATSRGTSGVPSYNEQFF